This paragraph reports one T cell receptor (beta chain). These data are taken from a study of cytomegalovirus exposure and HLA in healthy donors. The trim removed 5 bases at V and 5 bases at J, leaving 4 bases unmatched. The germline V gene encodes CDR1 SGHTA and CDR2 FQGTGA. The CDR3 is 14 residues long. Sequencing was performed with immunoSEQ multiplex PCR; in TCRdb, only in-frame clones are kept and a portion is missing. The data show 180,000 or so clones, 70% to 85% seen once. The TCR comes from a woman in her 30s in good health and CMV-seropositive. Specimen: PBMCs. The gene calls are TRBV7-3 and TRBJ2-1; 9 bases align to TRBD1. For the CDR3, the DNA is TGTGCCAGCAGCCCCGGACAGGGGAACAATGAGCAGTTCTTC. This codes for CASSPGQGNNEQFF.